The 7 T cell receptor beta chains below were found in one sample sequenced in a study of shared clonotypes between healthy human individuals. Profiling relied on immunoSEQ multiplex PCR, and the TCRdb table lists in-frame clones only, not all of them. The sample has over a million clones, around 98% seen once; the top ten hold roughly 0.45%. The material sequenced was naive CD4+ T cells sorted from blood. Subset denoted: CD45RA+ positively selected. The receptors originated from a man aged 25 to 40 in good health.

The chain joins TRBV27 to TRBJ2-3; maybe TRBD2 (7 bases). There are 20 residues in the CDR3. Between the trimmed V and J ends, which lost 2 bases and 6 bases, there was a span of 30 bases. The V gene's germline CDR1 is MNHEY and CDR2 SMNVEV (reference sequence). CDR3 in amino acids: CASSLRGGTPIRPLADTQYF. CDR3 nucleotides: TGTGCCAGCAGTTTAAGGGGGGGGACGCCGATTCGACCCCTAGCGGATACGCAGTATTTT.

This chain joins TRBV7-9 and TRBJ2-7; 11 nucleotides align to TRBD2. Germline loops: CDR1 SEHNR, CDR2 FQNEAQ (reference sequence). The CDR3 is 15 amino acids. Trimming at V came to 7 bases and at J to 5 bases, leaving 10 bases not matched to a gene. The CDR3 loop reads CASNSLTSGSNEQYF. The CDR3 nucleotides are TGTGCCAGCAACTCTTTAACTAGCGGGAGTAACGAGCAGTACTTC.

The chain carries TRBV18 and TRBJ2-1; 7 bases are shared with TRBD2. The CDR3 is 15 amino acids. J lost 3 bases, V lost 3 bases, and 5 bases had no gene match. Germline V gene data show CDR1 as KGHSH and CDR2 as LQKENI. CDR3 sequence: CASSPGGFGYNEQFF. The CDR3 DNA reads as TGTGCCAGCTCACCGGGGGGGTTCGGCTACAATGAGCAGTTCTTC.

The DNA of the CDR3 is TGTGCCAGCAGCGTGGACAGAATAATCTATGGCTACACCTTC. Protein product: CASSVDRIIYGYTF. The rearrangement uses TRBV5-6 and TRBJ1-2, with D possibly TRBD1 on 6 matching bases. The V gene's germline CDR1 is SGHDT and CDR2 YYEEEE. This CDR3 contains 14 residues. V was pared by 4 bases and J by 4 bases, with 14 bases between.

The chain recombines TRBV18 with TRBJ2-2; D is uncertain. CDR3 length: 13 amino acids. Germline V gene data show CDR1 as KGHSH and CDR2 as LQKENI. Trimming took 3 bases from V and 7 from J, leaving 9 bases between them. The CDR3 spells CASSPRPHGELFF. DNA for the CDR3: TGTGCCAGCTCACCGAGGCCACACGGGGAGCTGTTTTTT.

CDR3 sequence (DNA): TGCGCCAGCAGCTTGGGTCCGCAGGGGGCTAAGACCCAGTACTTC. Protein: CASSLGPQGAKTQYF. The chain employs TRBV5-1 and TRBJ2-5; 8 nucleotides match TRBD1. Germline trimming cut 0 bases from V and 6 bases from J; bases unmatched to any gene: 7. Germline CDR1 is SGHRS and CDR2 is YFSETQ. The CDR3 sequence is 15 residues long.

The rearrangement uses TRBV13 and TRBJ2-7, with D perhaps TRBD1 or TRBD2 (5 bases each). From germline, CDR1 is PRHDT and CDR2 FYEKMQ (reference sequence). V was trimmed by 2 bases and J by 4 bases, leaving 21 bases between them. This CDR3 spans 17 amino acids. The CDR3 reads CASSLQTSPNWGYEQYF. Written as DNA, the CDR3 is TGTGCCAGCAGCTTACAGACCTCGCCGAATTGGGGGTACGAGCAGTACTTC.